This passage covers 10 T cell receptor beta chains from one sample sequenced in a study of shared clonotypes between healthy human individuals. Sequencing was performed with immunoSEQ multiplex PCR; in TCRdb, only in-frame clones are kept and a portion is missing. The top ten hold approximately 0.41% of the sample, which has fewer than 3 million clones, 80% to 95% seen once. The specimen sequenced was naive CD4+ T cells from PBMCs. Subset given: CD45RA+ positively selected. The receptor source for this set is a young man in good health. Some clones in this sample may be carry-over from other donors' samples.

The chain carries TRBV5-8 and TRBJ2-1; unclear D gene. CDR1 and CDR2 (germline): SGHTS, YDEGEE. The CDR3 is 10 residues long. Between the trimmed V and J ends, which lost 0 bases and 15 bases, there was a span of 7 bases. The CDR3 is CASSLEIPFF. CDR3 coding DNA: TGTGCCAGCAGCTTGGAAATCCCGTTCTTC.

This clone is a singleton in its sample. The chain recombines TRBV5-6 with TRBJ1-4; a possible D gene is TRBD1 (5 bases). CDR3 length: 15 residues. V shed 1 base and J shed 6 bases, with 13 bases lying between them. Looked up from germline, CDR1 is SGHDT and CDR2 is YYEEEE. The CDR3 here is CASSLKGPVYEKLFF. As DNA, the CDR3 is TGTGCCAGCAGCTTGAAGGGACCGGTTTATGAAAAACTGTTTTTT.

In DNA, the CDR3 is TGTGCCAGCAGCGGTCCGACTAGCGGGAGCGATACGCAGTATTTT. Translation gives CASSGPTSGSDTQYF. The chain uses TRBV9 and TRBJ2-3; 12 nucleotides match TRBD2. The CDR3 totals 15 residues. Germline V gene lookup returns CDR1 SGDLS and CDR2 YYNGEE. Trimming at V came to 3 bases and at J to 6 bases, leaving 5 bases not matched to a gene.

This clone is a singleton in its sample. V is TRBV7-8 and J is TRBJ2-3; TRBD2 might be the D (5 bases). The germline CDR1 and CDR2 sequences are SGHVS and FQNEAQ. Trimming removed 8 bases at V and 2 bases at J, with 11 bases between. This CDR3 is 13 amino acids long. CDR3 DNA: TGTGCCAGCTCCCGAGGGAACACAGATACGCAGTATTTT. Its translation is CASSRGNTDTQYF.

The V call is TRBV6-1, the J call TRBJ1-5; perhaps TRBD1 as D (6 bases). From germline, CDR1 is MNHNS and CDR2 SASEGT. The CDR3 is 13 amino acids. With 6 bases removed from V and 7 bases from J, the gap between germline ends came to 13 bases. The CDR3 sequence: CASRPPQGQPQHF. CDR3 coding DNA: TGTGCCAGCAGGCCGCCCCAGGGGCAGCCCCAGCATTTT.

In regard to this clone: This CDR3 is also generated by other DNA sequences in the sample. J is TRBJ2-5 and V is TRBV5-1; 12 bases align to TRBD1. Germline V gene data show CDR1 as SGHRS and CDR2 as YFSETQ. The J segment lost 4 bases and the V segment lost 0 bases, leaving 4 bases of the junction unmatched. The CDR3 contains 16 residues. CDR3 DNA: TGCGCCAGCAGCTTGGCGGGGACAGGGGGCACAGAGACCCAGTACTTC. Its protein is CASSLAGTGGTETQYF.

This clone was detected only a few times. This specimen includes other DNA sequences encoding the same CDR3. The chain recombines TRBV28 with TRBJ1-1, with a tentative D call TRBD1 (5 bases). Trimming cost V 5 bases and J 5 bases, with 6 bases left between them. This CDR3 is built from 11 residues. Germline assignment: CDR1 MDHEN and CDR2 SYDVKM. The CDR3 sequence is CASSRGTEAFF. The CDR3 DNA follows: TGTGCCAGCAGTAGGGGTACTGAAGCTTTCTTT.

The chain is built from TRBV7-2 and TRBJ2-1; TRBD2 matches at 14 bases. The germline V gene encodes CDR1 SGHTA and CDR2 FQGNSA. The J segment lost 8 bases and the V segment lost 5 bases, leaving 5 bases of the junction unmatched. The CDR3 extends over 15 amino acids. Written as DNA, the CDR3 is TGTGCCAGCAGCGCGAGACTAGCGGGAGGGTATGAGCAGTTCTTC. This codes for CASSARLAGGYEQFF.

The CDR3 coding sequence is TGTGCCAGCAGCATGACGACAGGGGGGGAAAAACTGTTTTTT. It codes for CASSMTTGGEKLFF. V gene TRBV7-2 combines with J gene TRBJ1-4; 9 nucleotides line up with TRBD1. This CDR3 contains 14 residues. CDR1 is SGHTA, CDR2 FQGNSA, per germline. The J segment lost 8 bases and the V segment lost 5 bases, leaving 6 bases of the junction unmatched.

The CDR3 spells CASSPPLGLAGEHEQYF. The CDR3 region has the DNA TGTGCCAGTAGTCCTCCTTTGGGACTAGCGGGAGAACACGAGCAGTACTTC. The chain uses TRBV19 and TRBJ2-7; TRBD2 matches at 14 bases. Per germline, CDR1 LNHDA and CDR2 SQIVND (reference sequence). V shed 5 bases, J shed 5 bases, and the junction held 11 bases outside the gene matches. The length of the CDR3 is 17 residues.